Given below is one TCR beta chain in context. This clonotype has more than one count but fewer than ten. Which antigen it targets is not known. No much larger clone exists at a distance of one base, and base qualities are not known. The data derive from a study of tumor and adjacent non-tumor tissue in lung cancer (dated by TCRdb to the late 2010s). With respect to the entire study: The cohort included approximately 13 adenocarcinoma, a couple of squamous cell carcinoma and 1 small cell lung cancer patients. Ages among the roughly 15 patients ranged from roughly 31 to 76 years, there were about ten men and 5 women, and disease was at TNM stage I to III. A total of some 130,000,000 productive TCRbeta reads were generated by sequencing, corresponding to an average of about 4 million reads per sample. The study compared bulk TCRbeta repertoires from lung tumor tissue and matched distant non-tumor lung tissue of roughly 15 lung cancer patients. Around 30 paired specimens, one tumor and one normal lung sample per patient, were profiled by TCRbeta CDR3 sequencing.

Bulk unsorted tissue served as the source for RNA extraction, and RNA quality was assessed using a NanoDrop ND-1000 and an Agilent 2100. Newly diagnosed lung cancer patients without prior chemotherapy who had been admitted for thoracic surgery in China between August and November 2014 were enrolled as donors. Patients who had received previous radiotherapy or chemotherapy, or who had another concurrent cancer, were excluded from the study. Pieces of surgical tissue measuring roughly 1-2.3 cm3 were kept in RNAlater solution and stored at -80 degrees C until use. Clipping removes 2 bases from V and 1 base from J, with 7 as the unmatched junction base count. CDR1 SGHRS and CDR2 YFSETQ are derived from the germline V gene. From cysteine to phenylalanine, the CDR3 is 16 amino acids long. Only CDR3 DNA is held: 48 bases, read in frame from base 1. Library prep was done by multiplex PCR. For sequencing, an Illumina HiSeq 2500 was employed. TCRbeta libraries were constructed through three rounds of nested PCR with primers (Table S4) according to protocols modified from ARM-PCR. Before sequencing, PCR products of 200-500 bp were cut from the gel and purified using the QIAquick gel extraction kit. The authors' analysis ran thus. Trimmomatic was used to clean the reads, FLASH was used to merge the reads into complete CDR3 sequences, and MiTCR was used to assign the reads to V(D)J germline segments. VDJtools was used to compute clonal diversity as the inverse Simpson's index. In-frame sequences without a premature stop codon were defined as productive reads. TCRdb handled the public reads itself, with Q25 trimming in fastp and clone calling in MiXCR, and kept productive beta chains. Records with the same CDR3 protein are collapsed into one entry carrying the most frequent genes and DNA. In this record, the V and J calls reflect TCRdb's handling and not the investigators' own analysis. The sample profile shows tens of thousands of distinct CDR3 sequences; 67% of them were found once. The ten largest clones represent around 17% of the sample.

Study-wide findings and limitations: The methods do not name the sequencing platform or mention unique molecular identifiers. The cohort had only 15 or so patients, and the authors noted that larger samples and more detailed clinical data are needed. Because peripheral blood was not sequenced, the blood TCRbeta repertoires of the lung cancer patients in the study went unexamined. The top 100 clones accounted for a significantly larger cumulative portion of the repertoire in normal lung than in tumor tissue. Tumor tissue showed significantly higher TCR diversity (inverse Simpson) than normal lung tissue, at roughly 390 vs 170 (P = 0.0075, Mann-Whitney U test). TCR diversity was significantly higher in younger patients, and higher tumor TCR diversity was associated with shorter overall and disease-free survival.

Sequenced input: lung tumor tissue. This TCR derives from a man aged 55 to 70 with non-small cell lung cancer. Here the chain combines TRBV5-1 and TRBJ2-3, with TRBD2 matching 7 junction bases. In nucleotides, the sequence is TGCGCCAGCAGCTTCGGAGGGAGCGGGGGCACAGATACGCAGTATTTT. Protein translation: CASSFGGSGGTDTQYF.